Listed below are T cell receptor beta chains from one sample, sequenced in a study of T cells expressing NK-cell markers. Reanalyzing the 5' RACE reads, TCRdb keeps one entry per CDR3 protein, without DNA. The table counts about 140,000 distinct CDR3 sequences; around 12% lies in the top ten. The sample consisted of blood T cells: a sorted CD56 or NKG2C T cell subset, CD4+ or CD8+ T cells, or bulk PBMC T cells (not recorded which). The receptors originated from a man between 18 and 29 years old in good health. Both conserved end residues are part of each CDR3. Fields, in order: CDR3 length, J gene, V gene, CDR3 protein.

14,TRBJ2-5,TRBV30,CAWSWGLAELAQYF
16,TRBJ2-5,TRBV2,CASSTGPGWELETQYF
11,TRBJ2-5,TRBV6-6,CASTGSETQYF
15,TRBJ2-3,TRBV7-9,CASSEGLAETDTQYF
12,TRBJ1-4,TRBV7-9,CASRGPEEKLFF
15,TRBJ2-3,TRBV2,CASSDHRGRTDTQYF
15,TRBJ2-3,TRBV4-3,CASSREGLFTDTQYF
18,TRBJ2-1,TRBV7-3,CASSFWGSHQEGNNEQFF
12,TRBJ2-5,TRBV25-1,CASTIGQETQYF
15,TRBJ2-1,TRBV20-1,CSARLGGDPYNEQFF
15,TRBJ1-1,TRBV14,CASSQEWGSGVEAFF
19,TRBJ2-3,TRBV20-1,CSLSGTSGRDARDTDTQYF
16,TRBJ2-3,TRBV11-2,CASSLTLALKTDTQYF
19,TRBJ2-1,TRBV19,CASSTGTSGSLSSYNEQFF
13,TRBJ2-2,TRBV4-1,CASSQLGSWELFF
13,TRBJ2-4,TRBV12-3/TRBV12-4,CASSRDISWVQYF
17,TRBJ2-7,TRBV20-1,CSARGILAGGPEGEQYF
15,TRBJ1-1,TRBV10-2,CASSELNIPDTEAFF